This is a list of T cell receptor beta chains from one sample in a study of breast tumors, draining lymph nodes, adjacent tissues. A single record per CDR3 protein comes from TCRdb applying MiXCR to the multiplex PCR reads. This table has some 100,000 distinct CDR3 sequences, 21% appearing once. Input material: axillary lymph node tissue. Every receptor here comes from a female donor with breast cancer. Some clones in this sample may be carry-over from other donors' samples. Each CDR3 is given with its conserved first and last residue. Each record gives: CDR3 length, V gene, J gene, CDR3 protein.

14	TRBV18	TRBJ1-6	CASSQTGGDSPLHF
19	TRBV27	TRBJ1-2	CASSRQTRDRTLANYGYTF
14	TRBV6-5	TRBJ1-2	CASTGGQGRRGYTF
13	TRBV3-1	TRBJ2-5	CASSLGQPETQYF
12	TRBV20-1	TRBJ2-7	CSARGTSYEQYF
13	TRBV5-1	TRBJ2-4	CASSLDHANIQYF
21	TRBV6-2/TRBV6-3	TRBJ1-2	CASQLTAFYLCASRRTLGYTF
15	TRBV30	TRBJ2-5	CAWSTGLAGQETQYF
16	TRBV20-1	TRBJ1-4	CSTYNSGGQGNEKLFF
16	TRBV5-1	TRBJ1-6	CASSNPDSENNSPLHF
16	TRBV3-1	TRBJ2-1	CASSQGLADSYNEQFF
13	TRBV10-3	TRBJ1-3	CAISQDSGGTIYF
16	TRBV2	TRBJ2-3	CATKGGSGVGTDTQYF
13	TRBV29-1	TRBJ2-7	CSVGTSGGYEQYF
13	TRBV24-1	TRBJ2-7	CATQGGERNEQYF
19	TRBV6-6	TRBJ1-6	CASSYKAGALSSYNSPLHF
13	TRBV20-1	TRBJ2-3	CSARDPSTDTQYF
15	TRBV7-3	TRBJ1-2	CASSLDGASNYGYTF
16	TRBV11-2	TRBJ2-7	CASSFLPGRLSYEQYF
15	TRBV3-1	TRBJ2-5	CASSQPTWGLETQYF
15	TRBV19	TRBJ1-2	CASRGGVGPLHGYTF
14	TRBV5-1	TRBJ1-2	CVSSPSGSDYGYTF
16	TRBV27	TRBJ2-7	CASSFGLAGEIHEQYF
12	TRBV20-1	TRBJ1-5	CSAETGNQPQHF
14	TRBV4-2	TRBJ1-2	CASSQDGPNYGYTF
12	TRBV6-1	TRBJ2-1	CASSVVRDEQFF
13	TRBV29-1	TRBJ2-1	CSVGTGPRNEQFF
12	TRBV6-1	TRBJ2-1	CASIPPKGEQFF
18	TRBV28	TRBJ1-5	CASSARAGTSNSNQPQHF
14	TRBV5-4	TRBJ2-7	CAGSYGTGVYEQYF
19	TRBV6-1	TRBJ2-3	CASSLDRGLAGRRFDTQYF